Listed below are T cell receptor beta chains from one sample, sequenced in a study of blood T cell repertoires in COVID-19. Libraries were prepared by immunoSEQ multiplex PCR; TCRdb keeps only in-frame clonotypes and omits some of them. The repertoire includes about 250,000 clones, about nine tenths of them detected once, and 2.5% to 3% sits in the top ten. Sequenced input: peripheral blood. These receptors came from a woman aged 25-40 years with active or convalescent COVID-19. CDR3s include the opening cysteine and the closing phenylalanine or tryptophan. A D gene is named only where the DNA matches it firmly. Size values are once, few and many counts, or a class for expanded clones, and some rows have none.

v_gene	j_gene	abundance	d_gene	CDR3aa	CDR3nt
TRBV28	TRBJ2-2	NA	TRBD2	CASSPQRRRGGTGELFF	TGTGCCAGCAGCCCCCAGAGGCGGCGGGGGGGCACCGGGGAGCTGTTTTTT
TRBV10-3	TRBJ1-3	NA	NA	CAISRDMSGNTIYF	TGTGCCATCAGTCGGGACATGTCTGGAAACACCATATATTTT
TRBV2	TRBJ2-7	NA	TRBD1	CASISWDRAVYEQYF	TGTGCCAGCATTTCGTGGGACAGGGCCGTTTACGAGCAGTACTTC
TRBV7-3	TRBJ2-3	NA	NA	CASSLTGTGGPHSTDTQYF	TGTGCCAGCAGCTTAACGGGTACCGGGGGGCCCCACTCCACAGATACGCAGTATTTT
TRBV7-3	TRBJ1-5	once	TRBD1	CASSLTAGQLNQPQHF	TGTGCCAGCAGCTTAACTGCGGGACAGCTAAATCAGCCCCAGCATTTT
TRBV7-6	TRBJ2-2	NA	TRBD2	CASSLWGGPTNTGELFF	TGTGCCAGCAGCTTATGGGGGGGACCAACGAACACCGGGGAGCTGTTTTTT
TRBV30	TRBJ2-1	NA	TRBD2	CALGLAGWSNEQFF	TGTGCCTTGGGACTAGCGGGGTGGTCCAATGAGCAGTTCTTC
TRBV9	TRBJ2-1	NA	NA	CASSAGKYNEQFF	TGTGCCAGCAGCGCAGGCAAGTACAATGAGCAGTTCTTC
TRBV14	TRBJ2-5	once	NA	CASSHRRNTRVETQYF	TGTGCCAGCAGCCACCGTAGAAATACCAGGGTGGAGACCCAGTACTTC
TRBV5-1	TRBJ2-2	NA	TRBD1	CASSFDRGTGELFF	TGCGCCAGCAGCTTTGACAGGGGTACCGGGGAGCTGTTTTTT
TRBV5-4	TRBJ1-1	NA	TRBD1	CASRPGGEVNTEAFF	TGTGCCAGCCGGCCAGGGGGCGAGGTGAACACTGAAGCTTTCTTT
TRBV6-4	TRBJ2-5	once	NA	CASAAGPRETQYF	TGTGCCAGCGCGGCGGGGCCACGTGAGACCCAGTACTTC
TRBV29-1	TRBJ1-1	once	TRBD1	CSAGGQAGTEAFF	TGCAGCGCCGGGGGACAGGCTGGCACTGAAGCTTTCTTT
TRBV9	TRBJ2-3	NA	NA	CASTVDGGQGSTDTQYF	TGTGCCAGCACTGTAGATGGTGGGCAGGGCTCCACAGATACGCAGTATTTT
TRBV30	TRBJ1-4	NA	TRBD1	CAWSGQTNEKLFF	TGTGCCTGGTCGGGACAGACAAATGAAAAACTGTTTTTT
TRBV19	TRBJ1-5	NA	NA	CASSPQLISNQPQHF	TGTGCCAGTAGTCCACAGCTTATTAGCAATCAGCCCCAGCATTTT
TRBV12-3/TRBV12-4	TRBJ2-5	once	NA	CASSSLETQYF	TGTGCCAGCAGTTCCCTTGAGACCCAGTACTTC
TRBV12-5	TRBJ2-3	once	TRBD2	CASGPGLAGGSDTQYF	TGTGCTAGTGGTCCGGGACTAGCGGGGGGATCAGATACGCAGTATTTT
TRBV7-2	TRBJ2-7	NA	NA	CASSLLLAYEQYF	TGTGCCAGCAGCTTACTACTAGCTTACGAGCAGTACTTC
TRBV10-1	TRBJ1-1	once	NA	CASSELTGNTEAFF	TGCGCCAGCAGTGAGTTGACGGGAAACACTGAAGCTTTCTTT
TRBV27	TRBJ1-2	NA	NA	CASSPFRNYGYTF	TGTGCCAGCAGTCCCTTCAGGAACTATGGCTACACCTTC
TRBV29-1	TRBJ1-4	NA	NA	CSVEDPGLSNEKLFF	TGCAGCGTTGAAGATCCGGGACTTTCGAATGAAAAACTGTTTTTT
TRBV6-5	TRBJ1-2	NA	TRBD1	CATDPRGQNYGYTF	TGTGCCACCGACCCCCGGGGACAGAACTATGGCTACACCTTC
TRBV3-1/TRBV3-2	TRBJ2-1	NA	TRBD2	CASSPLAGGTYNEQFF	TGTGCCAGCAGCCCTTTAGCGGGGGGAACGTACAATGAGCAGTTCTTC
TRBV29-1	TRBJ1-3	once	NA	CSVERGSGNTIYF	TGCAGCGTTGAAAGGGGCTCTGGAAACACCATATATTTT
TRBV5-1	TRBJ2-3	NA	TRBD2	CASSSEAGATDTQYF	TGCGCCAGCAGCTCTGAAGCGGGGGCCACAGATACGCAGTATTTT
TRBV14	TRBJ1-5	NA	NA	CASSQEKGPLSNQPQHF	TGTGCCAGCAGCCAAGAGAAGGGGCCTCTTAGCAATCAGCCCCAGCATTTT
TRBV27	TRBJ2-5	NA	NA	CASSSPWGGAGGKTQYF	TGTGCCAGCAGTTCTCCATGGGGGGGGGCCGGGGGAAAGACCCAGTACTTC
TRBV7-8	TRBJ2-7	NA	TRBD1	CASSVSGGLAYEQYF	TGTGCCAGCAGCGTATCAGGGGGTTTGGCCTACGAGCAGTACTTC
TRBV7-8	TRBJ1-2	NA	NA	CASSPSPGTILNYGYTF	TGTGCCAGCAGCCCATCGCCAGGGACTATTCTTAACTATGGCTACACCTTC
TRBV19	TRBJ1-6	NA	TRBD1	CASRTGTGNSPLHF	TGTGCCAGTAGAACCGGGACAGGGAATTCACCCCTCCACTTT
TRBV21-1	TRBJ1-1	NA	NA	CASTKGLTNTEAFF	TGTGCCAGCACAAAAGGACTGACGAACACTGAAGCTTTCTTT
TRBV6-2/TRBV6-3	TRBJ2-7	NA	TRBD2	CASSYSGLAGGPSSYEQYF	TGTGCCAGCAGTTACTCGGGACTAGCGGGGGGACCCAGCTCCTACGAGCAGTACTTC
TRBV6-5	TRBJ2-4	NA	TRBD1	CASSYSTGGKNIQYF	TGTGCCAGCAGTTACTCGACAGGGGGTAAAAACATTCAGTACTTC
TRBV3-1/TRBV3-2	TRBJ1-2	NA	TRBD1	CASSQDGTGLTF	TGTGCCAGCAGCCAAGACGGGACAGGGCTTACCTTC
TRBV6-5	TRBJ1-1	NA	TRBD1	CASQTTGVNTEAFF	TGTGCCAGCCAAACTACAGGGGTAAACACTGAAGCTTTCTTT
TRBV10-2	TRBJ1-1	NA	NA	CASLTARATEAFF	TGCGCCAGTTTGACAGCTAGGGCAACAGAAGCTTTCTTT
TRBV7-2	TRBJ1-2	few	TRBD1	CASSLIGQGGLGYTF	TGTGCCAGCAGCTTGATCGGACAGGGCGGACTTGGCTACACCTTC
TRBV19	TRBJ1-1	NA	NA	CASSTRTVDGNTEAFF	TGTGCCAGTAGTACCAGGACAGTCGACGGCAACACTGAAGCTTTCTTT
TRBV28	TRBJ2-2	NA	NA	CASRKSGGRTGELFF	TGTGCCAGCAGAAAGAGTGGGGGGAGGACCGGGGAGCTGTTTTTT
TRBV18	TRBJ1-5	NA	NA	CASSRGASNQPQHF	TGTGCCAGCTCCCGCGGGGCGAGTAATCAGCCCCAGCATTTT
TRBV6-2/TRBV6-3	TRBJ2-1	NA	TRBD2	CASSYGVAGNEQFF	TGTGCCAGCAGTTACGGGGTAGCGGGCAATGAGCAGTTCTTC
TRBV5-6	TRBJ2-2	once	TRBD2	CASSLFAGDTGELFF	TGTGCCAGCAGCTTGTTTGCGGGGGACACCGGGGAGCTGTTTTTT
TRBV5-5	TRBJ1-3	NA	NA	CASSLDRVASILSGNTIYF	TGTGCCAGCAGCTTGGACAGGGTAGCCTCCATTCTCTCTGGAAACACCATATATTTT
TRBV4-3	TRBJ2-7	NA	TRBD2	CASSIGTSGFYEQYF	TGCGCCAGCAGCATCGGGACTAGCGGCTTTTACGAGCAGTACTTC
TRBV6-2/TRBV6-3	TRBJ1-4	NA	NA	CASSVGAANEKLFF	TGTGCCAGCAGCGTGGGGGCGGCTAATGAAAAACTGTTTTTT
TRBV4-2	TRBJ1-2	NA	NA	CASSQDPAGMTYGYTF	TGTGCCAGCAGCCAAGATCCGGCAGGCATGACCTATGGCTACACCTTC
TRBV4-2	TRBJ1-2	NA	NA	CASSQDYKGYTF	TGTGCCAGCAGCCAAGATTATAAAGGCTACACCTTC
TRBV2	TRBJ1-5	once	NA	CASSEREGGDSNQPQHF	TGTGCCAGCAGTGAGCGAGAAGGGGGGGATAGCAATCAGCCCCAGCATTTT
TRBV5-1	TRBJ2-1	NA	NA	CASTPLRQGHEQFF	TGCGCCAGCACCCCCCTGCGGCAGGGGCATGAGCAGTTCTTC
TRBV13	TRBJ1-4	NA	NA	CASSLSSYRVGNEKLFF	TGTGCCAGCAGCTTATCAAGTTACAGGGTTGGGAATGAAAAACTGTTTTTT
TRBV13	TRBJ1-5	once	NA	CASSRGQVPQPQHF	TGTGCCAGCAGCCGGGGACAAGTGCCACAGCCCCAGCATTTT
TRBV15	TRBJ1-3	NA	NA	CATAETGRNTIYF	TGTGCCACCGCGGAGACAGGCAGAAACACCATATATTTT
TRBV18	TRBJ2-1	NA	NA	CASSPGRAGEQFF	TGTGCCAGCTCACCGGGCAGGGCGGGGGAGCAGTTCTTC
TRBV29-1	TRBJ2-5	NA	TRBD1	CRAGTGVSETQYF	TGCAGAGCCGGGACAGGGGTCTCCGAGACCCAGTACTTC
TRBV6-5	TRBJ1-1	NA	TRBD1	CASSRGQGKFGEAFF	TGTGCCAGCAGCCGCGGACAGGGGAAGTTTGGTGAAGCTTTCTTT